The sequence of this T cell receptor (beta chain) was determined in a study of beta chain features in type 1 diabetes. Turning to the study itself: Sorted cells numbering some 110,000,000 were examined across all samples.

Comment on this clone: Its specificity is not known.

Study findings and constraints: TCRB CDR3s from Type 1 diabetes patients were moderately but significantly shorter in all four CD4+ subsets. In the patient group, naive, central memory and Treg TCRB repertoires seemed more alike than in the healthy donor group.

The authors sorted CD4+ naive, central memory, regulatory and stem cell-like memory cells via CD45RO/CCR7/CD25/CD127/CD95/CD27. The whole isolated RNA underwent reverse transcription, so sequencing captured expressed TCRB transcripts. Some clones are missing from TCRdb's copy, which holds only in-frame ones; the method was immunoSEQ multiplex PCR. The sample has some 500,000 clones, 11% seen once. With 3 bases removed from V and 3 bases from J, the gap between germline ends came to 11 bases. The CDR3 is 14 residues long. Germline values: CDR1 SEHNR, CDR2 FQNEAQ (reference sequence). The source material was naive CD4+ T cells from blood. The chain carries TRBV7-9 and TRBJ2-5; no clear D gene. The receptor comes from a woman between 18 and 29 years old in good health. The CDR3 spells CASSFNRGKETQYF. The DNA of the CDR3 is TGTGCCAGCAGCTTCAACCGTGGCAAAGAGACCCAGTACTTC.